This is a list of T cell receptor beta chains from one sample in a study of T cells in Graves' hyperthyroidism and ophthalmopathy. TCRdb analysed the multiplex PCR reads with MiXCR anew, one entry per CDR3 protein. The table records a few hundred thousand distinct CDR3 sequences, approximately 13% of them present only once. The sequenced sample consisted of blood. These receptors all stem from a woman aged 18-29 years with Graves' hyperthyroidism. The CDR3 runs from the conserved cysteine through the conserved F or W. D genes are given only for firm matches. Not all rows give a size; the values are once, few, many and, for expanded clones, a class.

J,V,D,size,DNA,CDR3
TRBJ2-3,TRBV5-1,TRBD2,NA,TGCGCCAGCAGCTTGGAGGGCCTCCAGGGAGGGACAGATACGCAGTATTTT,CASSLEGLQGGTDTQYF
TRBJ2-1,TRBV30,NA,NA,TGTGCCTGGAGTGTTTTGAGCTTTGAGCAGTTCTTC,CAWSVLSFEQFF
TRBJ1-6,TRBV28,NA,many,TGTGCCAGCAGTCCCTATGACCCCTCAATTTCTTCCCCTAATTCACCCCTCCACTTT,CASSPYDPSISSPNSPLHF
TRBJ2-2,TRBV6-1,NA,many,TGTGCCAGCAGTGAAGCGGGGGCGAACACCGGGGAGCTGTTTTTT,CASSEAGANTGELFF
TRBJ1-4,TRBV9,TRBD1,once,TGTGCCAGCAGCTCAGGGGACAGACTTAATGAAAAACTGTTTTTT,CASSSGDRLNEKLFF
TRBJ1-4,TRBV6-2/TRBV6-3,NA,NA,TGTGCCAGCAGTTACGCCACAGCAACTAATGAAAAACTGTTTTTT,CASSYATATNEKLFF
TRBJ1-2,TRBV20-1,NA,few,TGCAGTGCTAGAGATTATAACTCTACAGGGAACTATGGCTACACCTTC,CSARDYNSTGNYGYTF
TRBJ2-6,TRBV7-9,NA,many,TGTGCCAGCAGCGTGTCAGCCCCGGCGACTTTAAACTCTGGGGCCAACGTCCTGACTTTC,CASSVSAPATLNSGANVLTF
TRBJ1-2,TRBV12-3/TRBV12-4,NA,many,TGTGCCATTAAACAGGGTGGCTACACCTTC,CAIKQGGYTF
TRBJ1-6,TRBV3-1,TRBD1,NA,TGTGCCAGCAGCCGGGACAGGTATTCACCCCTCCACTTT,CASSRDRYSPLHF
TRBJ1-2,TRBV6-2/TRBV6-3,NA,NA,TGTGCCAGCAGTTATTTCCCGACTAACTATGGCTACACCTTC,CASSYFPTNYGYTF
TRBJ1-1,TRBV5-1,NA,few,TGCGCCAGCAGCCAAGGGACGGGAAGGGTCGTGAACACTGAAGCTTTCTTT,CASSQGTGRVVNTEAFF
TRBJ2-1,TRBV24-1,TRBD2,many,TGTGCCACCAGCGGTAGCGGGAGTGCCTACAATGAGCAGTTCTTC,CATSGSGSAYNEQFF
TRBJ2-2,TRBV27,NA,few,TGTGCCAGCAAGACAGGTTCCGGCGGGGAGCTGTTTTTT,CASKTGSGGELFF
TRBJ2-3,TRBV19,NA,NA,TGTGCCAGTAGTTCCCGCAGCCGGACTAGCACAGATACGCAGTATTTT,CASSSRSRTSTDTQYF
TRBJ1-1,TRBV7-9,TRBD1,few,TGTGCCAGCAGTGATGGACAGGCGCTACACACTGAAGCTTTCTTT,CASSDGQALHTEAFF
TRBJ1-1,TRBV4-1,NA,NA,TGCGCCAGCAGCCAAGTCACGTACAGAGAGAACACTGAAGCTTTCTTT,CASSQVTYRENTEAFF
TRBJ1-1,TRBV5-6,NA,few,TGTGCCAGCAGCTTGGTTGTCAGACCCGACACTGAAGCTTTCTTT,CASSLVVRPDTEAFF
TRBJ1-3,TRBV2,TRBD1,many,TGTGCCAGTGGACAGGGATTCTCTGGAAACACCATATATTTT,CASGQGFSGNTIYF
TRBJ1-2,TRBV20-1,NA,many,TGCAGTGCTAGGCTCGACTCGTATGGCTACACCTTC,CSARLDSYGYTF
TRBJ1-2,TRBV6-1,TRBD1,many,TGTGCCAGCACCGACTTGGGACAGGGGGCGCAGAATGGCTACACCTTC,CASTDLGQGAQNGYTF
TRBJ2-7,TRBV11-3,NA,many,TGTGCCAGCAGCTCAAGCTATCAGGGGCCAACCTACGAGCAGTACTTC,CASSSSYQGPTYEQYF
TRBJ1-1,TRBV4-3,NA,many,TGCGCCAGCAGCCAAGCTATCGGCAGGATCACTGAAGCTTTCTTT,CASSQAIGRITEAFF
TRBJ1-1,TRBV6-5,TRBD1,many,TGTGCCAGCAGTTACAATCCCGGACAGGGGACCGATGAAGCTTTCTTT,CASSYNPGQGTDEAFF
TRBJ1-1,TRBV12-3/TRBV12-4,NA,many,TGTGCCGGCCTTATAGGGGGGACTGAAGCTTTCTTT,CAGLIGGTEAFF
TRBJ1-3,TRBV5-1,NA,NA,TGTGCCAGCAGCCACGGTTTGAGCTCTGGAAACACCATATATTTT,CASSHGLSSGNTIYF
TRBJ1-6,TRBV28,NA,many,TGTGCCAGCAGTCCCCGGGGCTCCTATAATTCACCCCTCCACTTT,CASSPRGSYNSPLHF
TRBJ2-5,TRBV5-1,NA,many,TGCGCCAGCAGCCGGGACCGAACGGCACAAGAGACCCAGTACTTC,CASSRDRTAQETQYF
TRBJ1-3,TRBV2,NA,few,TGTGCCAGCCTACAGGGTAACGGAAACACCATATATTTT,CASLQGNGNTIYF
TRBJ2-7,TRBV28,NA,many,TGTGCCAGCAGTTATCAACATTTAAGCATGGGCTACGAGCAGTACTTC,CASSYQHLSMGYEQYF
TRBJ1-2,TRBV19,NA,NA,TGTGCCAGTGGCGGGACTGACTATGGCTACACCTTC,CASGGTDYGYTF
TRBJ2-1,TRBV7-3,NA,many,TGTGCCAGCAGCCCGTCCCCAGGGACAGAGCAGTTCTTC,CASSPSPGTEQFF
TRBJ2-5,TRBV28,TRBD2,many,TGTGCCAGCAGTCCCTGGGGGGGATCTGAGACCCAGTACTTC,CASSPWGGSETQYF
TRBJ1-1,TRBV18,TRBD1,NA,TGTGCCAGCTCCCCGGGACAGGGGAACACTGAAGCTTCCTTT,CASSPGQGNTEASF
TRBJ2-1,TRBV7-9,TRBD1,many,TGTGCCAGCAGCTTAACAGGGGGCACTTCCTACAATGAGCAGTTCTTC,CASSLTGGTSYNEQFF
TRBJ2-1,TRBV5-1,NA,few,TGCGCCAGCAGCTCGCTTAGAAACTCCTACAATGAGCAGTTCTTC,CASSSLRNSYNEQFF
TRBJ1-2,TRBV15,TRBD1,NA,TGTGCCACCAGCGGTGGGCAGGGGGCCGGTGGCTACACCTTC,CATSGGQGAGGYTF
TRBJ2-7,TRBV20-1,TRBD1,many,TGCAGTGCCAGGCGGACAGGGGGAGCCCACGGCTCCTACGAGCAGTACTTC,CSARRTGGAHGSYEQYF
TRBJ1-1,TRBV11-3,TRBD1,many,TGTGCCAGCAGCCAGGGACAGGGGGCGGCGGGCACTGAAGCTTTCTTT,CASSQGQGAAGTEAFF
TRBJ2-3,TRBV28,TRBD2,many,TGTGCCAGCAGTTTTCTCCTGGCTAGCGGGAGGTCCCCGGGCACAGATACGCAGTATTTT,CASSFLLASGRSPGTDTQYF
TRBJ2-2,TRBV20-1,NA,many,TGCAGTGCTAGCCCACCGCCTCTTATACCGACCGGGGAGCTGTTTTTT,CSASPPPLIPTGELFF
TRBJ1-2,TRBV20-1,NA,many,TGCAGTGCTACAGCCCTTTCAACTGGCGATAACTATGGCTACACCTTC,CSATALSTGDNYGYTF
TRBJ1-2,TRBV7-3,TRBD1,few,TGTGCCAGCAGCGTACAGGGGGCTAAGGGCTACACCTTC,CASSVQGAKGYTF
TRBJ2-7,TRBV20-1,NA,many,TGCAGTGCTAGCGAAGGGAGCCCCTACGAGCAGTACTTC,CSASEGSPYEQYF
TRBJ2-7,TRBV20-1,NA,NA,TGCAGTGCCAAACCGGGGACAAGAACCGTCTACGAGCAGTACTTC,CSAKPGTRTVYEQYF
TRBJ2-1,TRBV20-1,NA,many,TGCAGTGCCCTGGACTCTCAACGGAGCTCCTACAATGAGCAGTTCTTC,CSALDSQRSSYNEQFF
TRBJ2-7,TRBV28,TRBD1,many,TGTGCCAGCAGTGCCCGGGACAGAGGGGCCTACGAGCAGTACTTC,CASSARDRGAYEQYF
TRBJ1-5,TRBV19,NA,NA,TGTGCCAGTAGTAGTAGACAGACCTTACCGTCTTTTAGCAATCAGCCCCAGCATTTT,CASSSRQTLPSFSNQPQHF
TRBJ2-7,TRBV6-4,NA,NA,TGTGCCAGCAGTGACCGACAGTCCTACGAGCAGTACTTC,CASSDRQSYEQYF
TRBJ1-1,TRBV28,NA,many,TGTGCCAGCAGTTTATACGGCAGGGTGAACACTGAAGCTTTCTTT,CASSLYGRVNTEAFF
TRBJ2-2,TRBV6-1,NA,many,TGTGCCAGCAGTTTTCCACCGGGACCGAGAACGGGTCAGAACACCGGGGAGCTGTTTTTT,CASSFPPGPRTGQNTGELFF
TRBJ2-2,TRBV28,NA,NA,TGTGCCAGCAGTTTATGGCTATCGCCTAACACCGGGGAGCTGTTTTTT,CASSLWLSPNTGELFF
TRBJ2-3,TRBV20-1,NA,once,TGCAGTGCTAGAACGGGACAAAAGCGGGATACGCAGTATTTT,CSARTGQKRDTQYF
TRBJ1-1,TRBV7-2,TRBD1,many,TGTGCCAGCAGCTTTGGCCCGGGACAGGGAAGCTTGAACACTGAAGCTTTCTTT,CASSFGPGQGSLNTEAFF
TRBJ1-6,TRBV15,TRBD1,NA,TGTGCCACCAGCAGGGACGGGACAGGCTCCTCTCCACCCCTCCACTTT,CATSRDGTGSSPPLHF
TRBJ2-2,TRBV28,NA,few,TGTGCCAGCAGTCTGCGGGGTACCAGGGAGCTGTTTTTT,CASSLRGTRELFF
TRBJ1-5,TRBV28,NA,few,TGTGCCAGCAGCACGGTTTCTCAGCCCCAGCATTTT,CASSTVSQPQHF
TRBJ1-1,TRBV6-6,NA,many,TGTGCCAGCAGTTACTCTGGGGGCCCCACTGAAGCTTTCTTT,CASSYSGGPTEAFF